A single sample is the source of the 10 T cell receptor beta chains below, sequenced in a study of blood T cell repertoires in COVID-19. Assay used: immunoSEQ multiplex PCR; TCRdb lists only in-frame clones, some missing. The sample holds about 250,000 clones; just over 85% are singletons and the top ten take 1.3% to 1.5%. What was sequenced was peripheral blood. Source of these receptors: an older man with acute or convalescent COVID-19.

The chain is built from TRBV19 and TRBJ2-6; 7 positions match TRBD1. CDR1 is LNHDA and CDR2 is SQIVND in the germline V gene (reference sequence). Trimming cost V 4 bases and J 1 base; bases outside gene matches: 7. The CDR3 is made up of 17 amino acids. As DNA, the CDR3 is TGTGCCAGTAGTAGGGCAGGGGGAACTTCTGGGGCCAACGTCCTGACTTTC. As protein: CASSRAGGTSGANVLTF.

The chain is built from TRBV6-2 or TRBV6-3 and TRBJ1-1, with 9 positions matching TRBD1. CDR3 length: 15 amino acids. CDR1 is MNHEY and CDR2 is SVGEGT in the germline V gene. The V segment lost 2 bases and the J segment 5 bases; nucleotides outside the gene matches: 6. This CDR3 is CASSYPGQGNTEAFF. DNA of the CDR3: TGTGCCAGCAGTTACCCGGGACAGGGAAATACTGAAGCTTTCTTT.

The chain combines TRBV3-1 (or the pseudogene TRBV3-2) with TRBJ1-1, with a tentative D call TRBD1 (6 bases). The germline gives CDR1 LGHDT, CDR2 YNNKEL (reference sequence). The V end lost 0 bases, the J end lost 6 bases, and 14 bases lay between the germline ends. The CDR3 is 15 amino acids. CDR3 DNA: TGTGCCAGCAGCCAAGATTTCAGGGGCACGGCTGAAGCTTTCTTT. It is translated as CASSQDFRGTAEAFF.

The genes are TRBV5-4 and TRBJ2-2, with 7 positions matching TRBD1. The V gene's germline CDR1 is SGHNT and CDR2 YYREEE (reference sequence). V shed 0 bases and J 3 bases; nucleotides not matched to a gene: 8. The CDR3 is 17 amino acids. The CDR3 bases are TGTGCCAGCAGCTTGGCCTTCGGGCAGGGGGACACCGGGGAGCTGTTTTTT. Its protein product is CASSLAFGQGDTGELFF.

This rearrangement joins TRBV7-9 to TRBJ1-1; D is undetermined. The length of the CDR3 is 14 residues. CDR1 and CDR2 (germline): SEHNR, FQNEAQ (reference sequence). V lost 2 bases, J lost 2 bases, and 9 bases lay in between. CDR3: CASSLLTSNTEAFF. Written as DNA, the CDR3 is TGTGCCAGCAGCTTATTAACTTCTAACACTGAAGCTTTCTTT.

The V gene is TRBV7-7, the J gene TRBJ2-3, with 13 bases matching TRBD2. J lost 11 bases, V lost 5 bases, and 13 bases had no gene match. Per the germline V gene, CDR1 is SSHAT and CDR2 is FNYEAQ (reference sequence). CDR3 length equals 16 residues. CDR3 bases: TGTGCCAGCAGCCCTGGAACAGGCACTAGCGGGGGGGGGCAGTATTTT. Its translation is CASSPGTGTSGGGQYF.

The CDR3 DNA reads as TGTGCCAGCAGCCAAGCTGCTCAAACTCTATACGAGCAGTACTTC. Its protein is CASSQAAQTLYEQYF. The gene calls are TRBV4-2 and TRBJ2-7; D unresolved. Germline CDR1 reads LGHNA; CDR2 reads YNFKEQ. V was pared by 1 base and J by 4 bases, with 14 bases between. The CDR3 runs 15 residues.

V and J are TRBV7-2 and TRBJ2-7; 10 bases agree with TRBD2. The CDR3 is 16 amino acids. V gave up 5 bases and J gave up 2 bases; unmatched junction bases: 9. CDR1 and CDR2 from the germline V gene are SGHTA and FQGNSA. Written as DNA, the CDR3 is TGTGCCAGCAGCCCGACTTTAGCGGGGGGCCCCTACGAGCAGTACTTC. Translation: CASSPTLAGGPYEQYF.

This clone was counted once. The chain joins TRBV7-9 to TRBJ2-3, with D tentatively TRBD2 (6 bases). The CDR3 length is 16 residues. V gave up 1 base and J gave up 0 bases, with 11 bases separating them. Germline V gene data show CDR1 as SEHNR and CDR2 as FQNEAQ (reference sequence). DNA of the CDR3: TGTGCCAGCAGCTTAGGTCTAGCGCCTAGCACAGATACGCAGTATTTT. Its translation is CASSLGLAPSTDTQYF.

The CDR3 DNA sequence: TGTGCCAGCAGCTGGGGGGACAGGCTCTCCTACGAGCAGTACTTC. This translates into CASSWGDRLSYEQYF. The chain has TRBV5-5 and TRBJ2-7; 8 bases agree with TRBD1. Germline trimming cut 3 bases from V and 0 bases from J; bases unmatched to any gene: 5. This CDR3 contains 15 residues. Looked up from germline, CDR1 is SGHKS and CDR2 is YYEKEE (reference sequence).